This T cell receptor (beta chain) appears in the sequencing data of a study of blood T cell repertoires in COVID-19. For the study at large: The origin of the acute and convalescent COVID-19 samples was the United States, Italy and Spain.

Germline CDR1 and CDR2: MDHEN and SYDVKM. CDR3 length: 15 residues. Trimming removed 4 bases from V and 1 base from J; junction bases left unmatched: 4. As processed by the authors: How many nucleated cells were present was estimated from reference gene primer amplification. TCRdb's copy holds only in-frame clones and misses some; the assay was immunoSEQ multiplex PCR. V, J and clone size reflect that table, while D and trimming were determined from the DNA. The table shows approximately 140,000 clones, with just over 85% occurring only once. The sequence was obtained from a man aged 65-85 years with acute or convalescent COVID-19. The sample taken for sequencing was peripheral blood. This rearrangement joins TRBV28 to TRBJ2-5, with 9 bases fitting TRBD1. The CDR3 spells CASSSTQGAQETQYF. CDR3 in DNA: TGTGCCAGCAGTTCCACACAGGGGGCCCAAGAGACCCAGTACTTC.